A single sample is the source of the 28 T cell receptor beta chains below, sequenced in a study of blood T cells in healthy people across ages. Sample-barcoded 5' priming and a J-beta primer mix drove a second PCR of 7 to 11 cycles. TCRdb ran MiXCR on the 5' RACE reads and lists one entry per CDR3 protein. The sample shows about 1 million distinct CDR3 sequences, 20% to 25% of them seen only once. These sequences were also reported in another study, on T cells of mothers and their children.

Sequenced input: blood. Receptors were obtained from a girl aged 2-10 years in good health.

This clonotype was picked up a small number of times. J is TRBJ2-7 and V is TRBV28; tentatively, D is TRBD2 (6 bases). The germline V gene has CDR1 MDHEN and CDR2 SYDVKM. The CDR3 length is 15 residues. V was cut by 7 bases and J by 2 bases, with 18 bases left in between. The CDR3 loop reads CASTAFGGNPYEQYF. The CDR3 bases are TGTGCCAGCACCGCGTTCGGGGGAAACCCCTACGAGCAGTACTTC.

The sample holds a few counts of this clonotype. The chain employs TRBV2 and TRBJ2-7; the D call may be TRBD1 or TRBD2 (5 bases each). The CDR3 is 13 amino acids. The V end was cut by 7 bases, the J end by 2 bases, with 12 bases between. Germline V lookup: CDR1 SNHLY, CDR2 FYNNEI. This CDR3 is CASISEGTYEQYF. The CDR3 DNA sequence: TGTGCCAGCATTTCTGAGGGGACCTACGAGCAGTACTTC.

The chain couples TRBV7-2 to TRBJ1-2; D is unresolved. V shed 6 bases and J shed 4 bases, with 15 bases lying between them. Germline CDR1 SGHTA, CDR2 FQGNSA. This CDR3 is built from 14 residues. The CDR3 spells CASSLLSPPYGYTF. DNA for the CDR3: TGTGCCAGCAGTTTACTCTCTCCCCCCTATGGCTACACCTTC.

This clonotype was seen more than once but under ten times. This rearrangement joins TRBV12-3 or TRBV12-4 to TRBJ2-7; 7 nucleotides align to TRBD2. The CDR3 has 15 residues. Germline trimming cut 5 bases from V and 1 base from J; bases unmatched to any gene: 8. In DNA, the CDR3 is TGTGCCAGCAGTCCCCAAGCGGGGCGATCCTACGAGCAGTACTTC. This codes for CASSPQAGRSYEQYF.

The chain links TRBV5-1 to TRBJ2-3; TRBD1 matches 8 bases. The CDR3 has 16 residues. Trimming cost V 6 bases and J 5 bases; bases outside gene matches: 14. The germline CDR1 and CDR2 sequences are SGHRS and YFSETQ. In nucleotides, the CDR3 is TGCGCCAGCACACTGGACAGGGCCTCGCAGGGAGATACGCAGTATTTT. It codes for CASTLDRASQGDTQYF.

This clonotype was detected only a few times. The rearrangement joins TRBV10-3 to TRBJ2-5; the D gene is possibly TRBD2 (6 bases). Germline values: CDR1 ENHRY, CDR2 SYGVKD. The CDR3 contains 14 residues. V lost 6 bases and J 3 bases, leaving 14 bases between the germline ends. The CDR3 nucleotides read TGTGCCATCAGCGCGCGGGGAACTGAAGAGACCCAGTACTTC. Its protein is CAISARGTEETQYF.

This clonotype was found a few times. The chain links TRBV4-1 to TRBJ2-5; D is perhaps TRBD1 (6 bases). The J call may be mistaken, given a closer DNA end match to TRBJ2-1. CDR3 size: 15 residues. Germline assignment: CDR1 MGHRA and CDR2 YSYEKL. This chain's CDR3 is CASSQGGLGGDEQFF. The CDR3 DNA is TGCGCCAGCAGCCAAGGGGGGCTCGGCGGAGATGAGCAGTTCTTC.

This chain uses TRBV28 with TRBJ2-7; 7 positions agree with TRBD2. The J segment lost 0 bases and the V segment lost 2 bases, leaving 13 bases of the junction unmatched. CDR3 size: 18 residues. CDR1 is MDHEN and CDR2 is SYDVKM in the germline V gene. Here the CDR3 DNA reads TGTGCCAGCAGTTTACCTTCTAGCGGAACCTCTCTCTCCTACGAGCAGTACTTC. This translates into CASSLPSSGTSLSYEQYF. Full variable domain (outside the CDR3, taken from reference TRBV28 and TRBJ2-7): DVKVTQSSRYLVKRTGEKVFLECVQDMDHENMFWYRQDPGLGLRLIYFSYDVKMKEKGDIPEGYSVSREKKERFSLILESASTNQTSMYLCASSLPSSGTSLSYEQYFGPGTRLTVT.

The chain uses TRBV2 and TRBJ2-5; a weak D match, TRBD2 (6 bases). The germline V gene has CDR1 SNHLY and CDR2 FYNNEI. The CDR3 runs 17 residues. V lost 8 bases and J lost 1, with 23 bases in between. The CDR3 spells CASSRSYSGKTQETQYF. The DNA of the CDR3 is TGTGCCAGCTCCCGAAGTTATAGCGGAAAGACCCAAGAGACCCAGTACTTC. Supplemented by reference TRBV2 and TRBJ2-5, the full variable domain reads EPEVTQTPSHQVTQMGQEVILRCVPISNHLYFYWYRQILGQKVEFLVSFYNNEISEKSEIFDDQFSVERPDGSNFTLKIRSTKLEDSAMYFCASSRSYSGKTQETQYFGPGTRLLVL.

This clonotype has a single count. This chain links TRBV29-1 with TRBJ2-5; maybe TRBD1 (7 bases). The last part of the DNA fits TRBJ2-7 better; the J call may be wrong. This CDR3 spans 13 amino acids. The germline CDR1 and CDR2 sequences are SQVTM and ANQGSEA. The CDR3 region is CSTGQLLGGEQYF. The DNA for the CDR3 is TGCAGCACGGGACAGCTTCTGGGGGGCGAGCAGTACTTC.

This clonotype was detected a few times. The chain employs TRBV29-1 and TRBJ2-7; D remains unclear. Per germline, CDR1 SQVTM and CDR2 ANQGSEA. Trimming removed 6 bases at V and 4 bases at J, with 19 bases between. The CDR3 is made up of 14 amino acids. The DNA for the CDR3 is TGCAGCGTGGGCTACGATCTCGGAAGTTACGAGCAGTACTTC. Its translation: CSVGYDLGSYEQYF.

This sequence joins TRBV20-1 and TRBJ2-1; TRBD1 aligns across 7 bases. The CDR3 spans 13 residues. The trim removed 6 bases at V and 3 bases at J, leaving 5 bases unmatched. CDR1 and CDR2 from the germline V gene are DFQATT and SNEGSKA (reference sequence). The CDR3 DNA sequence: TGCAGTGCCTCGGACAGGCTCTACAATGAGCAGTTCTTC. Amino acids: CSASDRLYNEQFF.

This clonotype has only a few counts. This chain connects TRBV2 to TRBJ2-1; D is uncertain. Trimming removed 3 bases from V and 0 bases from J, with 12 bases in between. This CDR3 contains 16 residues. Per the germline V gene, CDR1 is SNHLY and CDR2 is FYNNEI. CDR3 residues: CASSDTVTSSYNEQFF. In DNA form, the CDR3 reads TGTGCCAGCAGTGATACAGTCACGAGCTCCTACAATGAGCAGTTCTTC.

This chain links TRBV29-1 with TRBJ2-1, with D possibly TRBD2 on 6 matching bases. With 1 base removed from V and 14 bases from J, the gap between germline ends came to 18 bases. CDR3 length: 13 residues. Per germline, CDR1 SQVTM and CDR2 ANQGSEA. CDR3: CSVEVKGRDGKFF. The CDR3 bases are TGCAGCGTTGAAGTTAAGGGGCGGGACGGAAAGTTCTTC.

This clonotype was counted a few times. The chain is built from TRBV12-3 or TRBV12-4 and TRBJ2-5, with TRBD2 matching 7 bases. The CDR3 loop spans 15 amino acids. V was pared by 4 bases and J by 4 bases, with 9 bases of the junction left unmatched. The CDR3 DNA reads as TGTGCCAGCAGTTCTTACCTGGGGGGGGTAGAGACCCAGTACTTC. Protein product: CASSSYLGGVETQYF.

The chain couples TRBV28 to TRBJ2-3, with D unclear. The CDR3 loop spans 13 amino acids. Germline V gives CDR1 MDHEN, CDR2 SYDVKM. Trimming pared 4 bases from V and 2 bases from J, leaving 7 bases between. CDR3 in amino acids: CASSWVSTDTQYF. CDR3 DNA: TGTGCCAGCAGTTGGGTCTCCACAGATACGCAGTATTTT.

The chain couples TRBV11-2 to TRBJ1-4; D possibly corresponds to TRBD1 (6 bases). CDR1 and CDR2 (germline): SGHAT, FQNNGV. V lost 5 bases to trimming and J lost 10 bases, with 17 bases between them. This CDR3 has 14 amino acids. The CDR3: CASSLQRDNGKLFF. Here the CDR3 DNA reads TGTGCCAGCAGCCTCCAGCGGGACAACGGAAAACTGTTTTTT. Based on the CDR3 plus reference TRBV11-2 and TRBJ1-4, the full variable domain is EAGVAQSPRYKIIEKRQSVAFWCNPISGHATLYWYQQILGQGPKLLIQFQNNGVVDDSQLPKDRFSAERLKGVDSTLKIQPAKLEDSAVYLCASSLQRDNGKLFFGSGTQLSVL.

DNA of the CDR3: TGCAGTGCTTGCCAGGGGGCCTATCCCTACGAGCAGTACTTC. Residues: CSACQGAYPYEQYF. V usage is TRBV20-1 and J usage is TRBJ2-1; 8 bases align to TRBD1. The end of the DNA is better explained by TRBJ2-7, so the J call may be wrong. The germline V gene has CDR1 DFQATT and CDR2 SNEGSKA (reference sequence). The length of the CDR3 is 14 residues.

J is TRBJ2-6 and V is TRBV7-8; D possibly corresponds to TRBD1 (6 bases). The CDR3 has 17 amino acids. Germline V gene lookup returns CDR1 SGHVS and CDR2 FQNEAQ. Trimming took 1 base from V and 3 from J, leaving 13 bases between them. The CDR3 DNA follows: TGTGCCAGCAGCTTAGTCCAGGGGACCTATGGGGCCAACGTCCTGACTTTC. Its translation: CASSLVQGTYGANVLTF.

This clonotype was counted a few times. The chain joins TRBV3-1 to TRBJ2-5; 8 positions match TRBD2. Unmatched junction bases numbered 20, after V lost 4 bases and J lost 1 base. This CDR3 is built from 20 residues. CDR1 is LGHDT, CDR2 YNNKEL, per germline (reference sequence). CDR3 sequence reads: CASSPGVGTSVRPFQETQYF. CDR3 nucleotides: TGTGCCAGCAGCCCAGGGGTCGGGACTAGTGTACGACCCTTCCAAGAGACCCAGTACTTC.

The table lists this clonotype with a few counts. CDR3 protein: CASSQEGEGFLRHSGNTIYF. The DNA of the CDR3 is TGCGCCAGCAGCCAAGAAGGGGAAGGGTTCCTCCGACACTCTGGAAACACCATATATTTT. The rearrangement joins TRBV4-1 to TRBJ1-3, with D possibly matching TRBD1 (5 bases). The CDR3 is 20 residues long. The germline V gene encodes CDR1 MGHRA and CDR2 YSYEKL. Trimming removed 0 bases from V and 0 bases from J, with 21 bases in between.

The chain is built from TRBV29-1 and TRBJ2-5; 8 bases agree with TRBD2. The better agreement between TRBJ2-1 and the DNA end casts doubt on the J call. Germline values: CDR1 SQVTM, CDR2 ANQGSEA. The CDR3 spans 14 residues. CDR3 sequence (DNA): TGCAGCGTTGTCTCCGGGGGGGCAGGAGATGAGCAGTTCTTC. The encoded protein is CSVVSGGAGDEQFF.

The V gene is TRBV5-1, the J gene TRBJ2-5, with D hard to call. The J call is uncertain, as TRBJ2-1 better fits the DNA end. There are 14 residues in the CDR3. Germline CDR1 reads SGHRS; CDR2 reads YFSETQ. CDR3 protein: CASSPRFGHNEQFF. The DNA for the CDR3 is TGCGCCAGCAGCCCCCGTTTTGGACACAATGAGCAGTTCTTC.

This chain uses TRBV6-5 with TRBJ1-5; possibly TRBD1 for D (5 bases). The germline V and J ends were trimmed by 8 bases and 6 bases, with 14 bases remaining between them. This CDR3 has 13 residues. Germline CDR1 reads MNHEY; CDR2 reads SVGAGI. In nucleotides, the CDR3 is TGTGCCAGCGGGCAGGGCGGCGGTCAGCCCCAGCATTTT. It encodes CASGQGGGQPQHF.

The sample holds a few counts of this clonotype. The chain uses TRBV29-1 and TRBJ2-7; possibly TRBD2 for D (5 bases). This CDR3 is built from 12 residues. The germline V and J ends were trimmed by 3 bases and 5 bases, with 11 bases remaining between them. Per the germline V gene, CDR1 is SQVTM and CDR2 is ANQGSEA. CDR3 in amino acids: CSVDAGLDEQYF. The CDR3 DNA is TGCAGCGTTGATGCAGGACTCGACGAGCAGTACTTC.

The table lists this clonotype with a few counts. This chain links TRBV12-3 or TRBV12-4 with TRBJ2-5; tentatively, D is TRBD1 or TRBD2 (5 bases each). CDR3 length: 16 amino acids. V was trimmed by 6 bases and J by 5 bases, leaving 22 bases between them. Here the CDR3 reads CASSPGTLGEIETQYF. The CDR3 nucleotides read TGTGCCAGCAGCCCAGGGACGCTCGGAGAAATTGAGACCCAGTACTTC.

The rearrangement uses TRBV12-3 or TRBV12-4 and TRBJ2-3; 7 positions match TRBD1. CDR3 size: 15 residues. After removal of 8 bases from V and 0 bases from J, the junction contained 8 bases not matched to a gene. The CDR3 reads CASVWDSSSTDTQYF. The CDR3 bases are TGTGCCAGCGTGTGGGACAGCTCTAGCACAGATACGCAGTATTTT.

This clonotype has more than one count but fewer than ten. The rearrangement joins TRBV5-6 to TRBJ2-1; 7 bases line up with TRBD1. The J segment lost 8 bases and the V segment lost 0 bases, leaving 8 bases of the junction unmatched. There are 15 residues in the CDR3. The germline V gene has CDR1 SGHDT and CDR2 YYEEEE. DNA of the CDR3: TGTGCCAGCAGCTTGGCGGGACAGTACCGGGATGAGCAGTTCTTC. Its protein product is CASSLAGQYRDEQFF.